The 18 T cell receptor beta chains below come from one sample, sequenced in a study of blood T cells in healthy people across ages. A second 7 to 11 cycle PCR used barcoded and J-beta primers. TCRdb itself ran the 5' RACE reads through MiXCR, one entry per CDR3 protein. The table lists about 1.4 million distinct CDR3 sequences, around 59% of them singletons. The sample consisted of blood. The receptors were gathered from a man between 18 and 29 years old in good health.

The genes are TRBV5-1 and TRBJ2-7; possibly TRBD2 for D (5 bases). V gave up 2 bases and J gave up 3 bases, with 12 bases separating them. The germline gives CDR1 SGHRS, CDR2 YFSETQ. The CDR3 runs 14 residues. CDR3 region: CASSFSTGNYEQYF. The CDR3 DNA is TGCGCCAGCAGCTTTAGTACGGGGAACTACGAGCAGTACTTC.

This rearrangement joins TRBV5-5 to TRBJ2-3; perhaps D is TRBD1 or TRBD2 (6 bases each). The germline V and J ends were trimmed by 6 bases and 9 bases, with 17 bases remaining between them. The CDR3 spans 13 residues. Germline V CDR1 and CDR2: SGHKS, YYEKEE (reference sequence). CDR3 nucleotide sequence: TGTGCCAGCAACCGACTAGGGGGAGAGACGCAGTATTTT. It yields the protein CASNRLGGETQYF.

This chain connects TRBV5-1 to TRBJ2-7; 13 bases match TRBD2. CDR1 SGHRS and CDR2 YFSETQ come from the germline V gene. V gave up 4 bases and J gave up 3 bases; unmatched junction bases: 7. This CDR3 spans 16 amino acids. The CDR3 loop is CASSRWTSGRNYEQYF. The CDR3 nucleotides are TGCGCCAGCAGCCGATGGACTAGCGGGAGAAACTACGAGCAGTACTTC.

This sequence joins TRBV20-1 and TRBJ2-7, with 8 bases fitting TRBD1. The CDR3 loop spans 16 amino acids. From germline, CDR1 is DFQATT and CDR2 SNEGSKA (reference sequence). J lost 1 base, V lost 1 base, and 9 bases had no gene match. The CDR3 reads CSARVLGRGRSYEQYF. The CDR3 nucleotides are TGCAGTGCTAGAGTTTTGGGCAGGGGGCGATCCTACGAGCAGTACTTC.

The J gene is TRBJ1-2, the V gene TRBV7-9; 7 nucleotides line up with TRBD1. The CDR3 totals 15 residues. J gave up 4 bases and V 4 bases, and 9 bases lay outside the gene matches. Germline loops: CDR1 SEHNR, CDR2 FQNEAQ (reference sequence). CDR3: CASSSGDSRIYGYTF. CDR3 coding DNA: TGTGCCAGCAGCTCGGGGGACAGCCGTATCTATGGCTACACCTTC.

The chain has TRBV6-2 or TRBV6-3 and TRBJ2-1; D may correspond to TRBD1 or TRBD2 (5 bases each). V lost 0 bases and J 4 bases, leaving 13 bases between the germline ends. Per germline, CDR1 MNHEY and CDR2 SVGEGT. The CDR3 runs 16 residues. The CDR3 loop reads CASSYSHPGQYNEQFF. CDR3 DNA: TGTGCCAGCAGTTACTCACATCCGGGGCAGTACAATGAGCAGTTCTTC.

The chain is built from TRBV6-2 or TRBV6-3 and TRBJ2-1; TRBD2 matches 8 bases. With 5 bases clipped from V and 4 bases from J, the junction kept 7 bases outside the gene matches. The germline CDR1 and CDR2 sequences are MNHEY and SVGEGT. The CDR3 has 15 amino acids. CDR3 residues: CASSLRLASYNEQFF. CDR3 DNA: TGTGCCAGCAGTCTCCGACTAGCGTCTTACAATGAGCAGTTCTTC.

The chain employs TRBV2 and TRBJ2-6, with D possibly matching TRBD2 (5 bases). The CDR3 is 15 residues long. V gave up 3 bases and J gave up 3 bases, with 9 bases separating them. Germline values: CDR1 SNHLY, CDR2 FYNNEI. For the CDR3, the DNA is TGTGCCAGCAGTGAGACTACGGTTGGGGCCAACGTCCTGACTTTC. Residues: CASSETTVGANVLTF.

The chain joins TRBV5-1 to TRBJ1-1, with 7 bases that match TRBD1. With 6 bases clipped from V and 4 bases from J, the junction kept 12 bases outside the gene matches. This CDR3 has 15 amino acids. The germline CDR1 and CDR2 sequences are SGHRS and YFSETQ. CDR3 protein: CASMTETGMVTEAFF. The CDR3 DNA is TGCGCCAGCATGACAGAGACAGGGATGGTCACTGAAGCTTTCTTT.

V usage is TRBV29-1 and J usage is TRBJ2-2; tentative D call: TRBD2 (6 bases). CDR3 size: 13 residues. V was pared by 6 bases and J by 3 bases, with 11 bases between. The germline V gene has CDR1 SQVTM and CDR2 ANQGSEA. The CDR3 reads CSVRGRDTGELFF. Written as DNA, the CDR3 is TGCAGCGTGCGGGGCCGGGACACCGGGGAGCTGTTTTTT.

The rearrangement uses TRBV4-1 and TRBJ2-6, with D possibly matching TRBD1 (5 bases). CDR1 and CDR2 (germline): MGHRA, YSYEKL. Trimming stripped 1 base from V and 0 bases from J, with 10 bases between. The length of the CDR3 is 17 residues. CDR3 in amino acids: CASSQVRRASGANVLTF. The CDR3 DNA is TGCGCCAGCAGCCAAGTTCGCAGGGCCTCTGGGGCCAACGTCCTGACTTTC.

V usage is TRBV4-1 and J usage is TRBJ2-1; D unclear. The CDR3 has 14 amino acids. Germline V gene sequence: CDR1 MGHRA, CDR2 YSYEKL. Trimming took off 4 bases at V and 8 bases at J, with 15 bases between the two ends. In nucleotides, the CDR3 is TGCGCCAGCAGCCCCGACCCCCGAGGTCATGAGCAGTTCTTC. As protein: CASSPDPRGHEQFF.

The rearrangement links TRBV6-6 to TRBJ1-2; D remains unclear. Trimming pared 7 bases from V and 2 bases from J, leaving 17 bases between. CDR1 and CDR2 (germline): MNHNY, SVGAGI (reference sequence). The CDR3 loop spans 15 amino acids. DNA for the CDR3: TGTGCCAGCACCAACGGGGTAGCGGGGAACTATGGCTACACCTTC. Its translation is CASTNGVAGNYGYTF.

The V gene is TRBV10-3, the J gene TRBJ2-7; 9 bases match TRBD1. CDR3 length: 15 residues. CDR1 is ENHRY and CDR2 is SYGVKD in the germline V gene. After removal of 10 bases from V and 5 bases from J, the junction contained 15 bases not matched to a gene. CDR3 DNA: TGTGCCACCCGATCTCCGGGACAGGGTTTCCACGAGCAGTACTTC. Its protein is CATRSPGQGFHEQYF.

This clonotype was seen a few times. The rearrangement joins TRBV7-2 to TRBJ2-7; maybe TRBD1 (7 bases). Germline values: CDR1 SGHTA, CDR2 FQGNSA. This CDR3 region has 14 residues. Trimming shortened V by 8 bases and J by 2 bases, and 16 bases separated the two germline ends. CDR3 in DNA: TGTGCCAGCGCTAGGGCAGGGGGGCCCTACGAGCAGTACTTC. Translation gives CASARAGGPYEQYF.

This sequence joins TRBV29-1 and TRBJ2-1, with 9 nucleotides matching TRBD2. The CDR3 is made up of 14 amino acids. Looked up from germline, CDR1 is SQVTM and CDR2 is ANQGSEA. V shed 6 bases and J 4 bases; nucleotides not matched to a gene: 7. CDR3 bases: TGCAGCGTCGACGGACTAGCGTTTTACAATGAGCAGTTCTTC. Protein product: CSVDGLAFYNEQFF.

The genes are TRBV2 and TRBJ2-1; the match to TRBD2 covers 11 bases. The CDR3 sequence is 15 residues long. V dropped 7 bases and J dropped 2; count of bases not matched to a gene: 4. Germline V lookup: CDR1 SNHLY, CDR2 FYNNEI. CDR3 amino acids: CASISSGRAYNEQFF. In DNA, the CDR3 is TGTGCCAGCATCAGTAGCGGGAGGGCCTACAATGAGCAGTTCTTC.

The rearrangement uses TRBV4-3 and TRBJ2-1; 9 bases line up with TRBD2. Germline CDR1 is LGHNA and CDR2 is YSLEER. The CDR3 loop spans 14 amino acids. V was pared by 2 bases and J by 6 bases, with 2 bases of the junction left unmatched. This CDR3 is CASSQQLAGNEQFF. For the CDR3, the DNA is TGCGCCAGCAGCCAACAACTAGCGGGCAATGAGCAGTTCTTC.